The 20 T cell receptor beta chains presented below share a single source sample, sequenced in a study of T cell responses to AZD1222 COVID-19 vaccine. TCRdb keeps only in-frame clones here, not all; method: immunoSEQ multiplex PCR. The sample has around 150,000 clones, under 95% seen once; the top ten hold 1.1%. Sequenced material: peripheral blood, taken 28 days after the second AZD1222 dose. The origin of the receptors is an adult who received the AZD1222 COVID-19 vaccine.

The V and J genes are TRBV2 and TRBJ1-5, with D unresolved. Germline assignment: CDR1 SNHLY and CDR2 FYNNEI. The CDR3 runs 13 residues. The V end was cut by 7 bases, the J end by 0 bases, with 7 bases between. The CDR3 loop reads CASMRVSNQPQHF. The DNA for the CDR3 is TGTGCCAGCATGCGAGTTAGCAATCAGCCCCAGCATTTT.

The chain has TRBV7-6 and TRBJ2-3; TRBD2 is a possible D gene (6 bases). Germline CDR1 reads SGHVS; CDR2 reads FNYEAQ. V shed 2 bases and J shed 3 bases, with 12 bases lying between them. This CDR3 is built from 15 residues. The DNA of the CDR3 is TGTGCCAGCAGCTTATTAGGGCGGGGTACAGATACGCAGTATTTT. Translated: CASSLLGRGTDTQYF.

CDR3 in amino acids: CAVLRGRRQNYGYTF. The CDR3 bases are TGTGCCGTTCTTAGGGGGCGACGGCAAAACTATGGCTACACCTTC. The chain uses TRBV6-5 and TRBJ1-2; 7 bases map to TRBD1. The CDR3 extends over 15 amino acids. With 11 bases clipped from V and 2 bases from J, the junction kept 14 bases outside the gene matches. Germline values: CDR1 MNHEY, CDR2 SVGAGI.

This chain connects TRBV5-4 to TRBJ2-5; 7 bases map to TRBD1. The CDR3 is 14 amino acids. With 4 bases clipped from V and 2 bases from J, the junction kept 5 bases outside the gene matches. CDR1 is SGHNT, CDR2 YYREEE, per germline (reference sequence). The CDR3 region has the DNA TGTGCCAGCAGCATACAGGGGCCACAAGAGACCCAGTACTTC. The encoded protein is CASSIQGPQETQYF.

CDR3 nucleotides: TGTGCCAGCAGAGATTATAACCGGGCTGAGCAGTTCTTC. Translating it yields CASRDYNRAEQFF. This chain uses TRBV12-3 or TRBV12-4 with TRBJ2-1; D ambiguous. The CDR3 contains 13 residues. Trimming pared 6 bases from V and 9 bases from J, leaving 15 bases between.

The rearrangement links TRBV2 to TRBJ1-2, with D tentatively TRBD1 (6 bases). CDR1 is SNHLY and CDR2 is FYNNEI in the germline V gene. V lost 7 bases and J lost 1, with 10 bases in between. The CDR3 contains 13 residues. CDR3 amino acids: CASTGAYNYGYTF. The CDR3 nucleotides read TGTGCCAGCACGGGGGCATATAACTATGGCTACACCTTC.

The chain employs TRBV4-1 and TRBJ2-4, with 8 bases fitting TRBD1. CDR1 is MGHRA, CDR2 YSYEKL, per germline. The trim removed 4 bases at V and 2 bases at J, leaving 4 bases unmatched. CDR3 length equals 15 residues. In DNA form, the CDR3 reads TGCGCCAGCAGCCTCTGGACAGGGACCAAAAACATTCAGTACTTC. It encodes CASSLWTGTKNIQYF.

The chain has TRBV30 and TRBJ2-7; 13 bases are a match to TRBD2. Germline V lookup: CDR1 GTSNPN, CDR2 SVGIG (reference sequence). The CDR3 has 13 amino acids. V lost 5 bases to trimming and J lost 3 bases; unmatched junction nucleotides: 1. CDR3: CAWGLAGDYEQYF. The CDR3 nucleotides read TGTGCCTGGGGACTAGCGGGGGACTACGAGCAGTACTTC.

V usage is TRBV5-1 and J usage is TRBJ1-2, with 7 nucleotides matching TRBD1. This CDR3 is 13 amino acids long. The germline V gene encodes CDR1 SGHRS and CDR2 YFSETQ. V lost 4 bases to trimming and J lost 6 bases; unmatched junction nucleotides: 6. This CDR3 is CASSPTGWDGYTF. The DNA for the CDR3 is TGCGCCAGCAGCCCGACAGGGTGGGATGGCTACACCTTC.

The chain has TRBV27 and TRBJ1-4, with 7 bases fitting TRBD1. CDR1 and CDR2 from the germline V gene are MNHEY and SMNVEV (reference sequence). V shed 1 base, J shed 10 bases, and the junction held 9 bases outside the gene matches. The CDR3 runs 15 residues. As DNA, the CDR3 is TGTGCCAGCAGTTTATTAGGGGGCGACGGTGGAAAACTGTTTTTT. Translating gives CASSLLGGDGGKLFF.

The chain links TRBV11-2 to TRBJ2-5; D uncertain. V dropped 1 base and J dropped 4 bases, with 13 bases sitting between them. This CDR3 spans 15 amino acids. Germline values: CDR1 SGHAT, CDR2 FQNNGV. CDR3 sequence: CASSLGRLERETQYF. In DNA form, the CDR3 reads TGTGCCAGCAGCTTAGGAAGGCTGGAGAGAGAGACCCAGTACTTC. Complete variable domain (other parts from reference TRBV11-2 and TRBJ2-5): EAGVAQSPRYKIIEKRQSVAFWCNPISGHATLYWYQQILGQGPKLLIQFQNNGVVDDSQLPKDRFSAERLKGVDSTLKIQPAKLEDSAVYLCASSLGRLERETQYFGPGTRLLVL.

The chain carries TRBV3-1 (or the pseudogene TRBV3-2) and TRBJ1-2; D gene ambiguous. V was pared by 0 bases and J by 6 bases, with 8 bases between. This CDR3 has 13 amino acids. The germline V gene encodes CDR1 LGHDT and CDR2 YNNKEL (reference sequence). The CDR3: CASSQEGKDGYTF. CDR3 in DNA: TGTGCCAGCAGCCAAGAGGGGAAAGATGGCTACACCTTC.

The V gene is TRBV18, the J gene TRBJ2-5; D gene uncertain. CDR3 size: 13 residues. Per germline, CDR1 KGHSH and CDR2 LQKENI. V lost 4 bases and J 4 bases, leaving 10 bases between the germline ends. In DNA form, the CDR3 reads TGTGCCAGCTCACGTGAGGTGTTAGAGACCCAGTACTTC. Its protein product is CASSREVLETQYF.

The chain employs TRBV11-1 and TRBJ1-2; TRBD1 matches 7 bases. Germline CDR1 SGHAT, CDR2 FQDESV (reference sequence). J lost 8 bases, V lost 5 bases, and 8 bases had no gene match. This CDR3 comprises 13 residues. The CDR3 reads CASSRTGLGGYTF. DNA of the CDR3: TGTGCCAGCAGCCGGACAGGACTCGGAGGCTACACCTTC. Full variable domain (outside the CDR3, taken from reference TRBV11-1 and TRBJ1-2): EAEVAQSPRYKITEKSQAVAFWCDPISGHATLYWYRQILGQGPELLVQFQDESVVDDSQLPKDRFSAERLKGVDSTLKIQPAELGDSAMYLCASSRTGLGGYTFGSGTRLTVV.

The genes are TRBV5-1 and TRBJ1-4, with 8 nucleotides matching TRBD1. Germline V gene lookup returns CDR1 SGHRS and CDR2 YFSETQ. Trimming cost V 2 bases and J 8 bases; bases outside gene matches: 5. The CDR3 is made up of 14 amino acids. CDR3 protein: CASSFRGPREKLFF. The DNA of the CDR3 is TGCGCCAGCAGCTTCAGGGGGCCGAGGGAAAAACTGTTTTTT.

The V gene is TRBV11-3, the J gene TRBJ1-6, with 9 positions matching TRBD1. Germline V gene lookup returns CDR1 SGHNT and CDR2 YENEEA. The CDR3 length is 14 residues. Germline trimming cut 4 bases from V and 7 bases from J; bases unmatched to any gene: 2. CDR3 region: CASSYGQGNSPLHF. The DNA for the CDR3 is TGTGCCAGCAGCTATGGACAGGGGAATTCACCCCTCCACTTT.

The chain combines TRBV6-5 with TRBJ2-4, with 7 bases lining up with TRBD1. CDR1 is MNHEY and CDR2 is SVGAGI in the germline V gene. This CDR3 has 15 amino acids. J was trimmed by 0 bases and V by 6 bases; bases with no gene match: 5. CDR3 region: CASRPPGGAKNIQYF. CDR3 in DNA: TGTGCCAGCAGGCCTCCAGGGGGAGCCAAAAACATTCAGTACTTC.

This sequence joins TRBV3-1 (or the pseudogene TRBV3-2) and TRBJ2-2, with D perhaps TRBD1 (6 bases). V was cut by 4 bases and J by 5 bases, with 14 bases left in between. Germline CDR1 LGHDT, CDR2 YNNKEL (reference sequence). This CDR3 spans 15 amino acids. CDR3 in DNA: TGTGCCAGCAGCCCCTCGACAGGAGGTACCGGGGAGCTGTTTTTT. This sequence encodes CASSPSTGGTGELFF.

This clone has only one observation. This rearrangement joins TRBV5-4 to TRBJ1-3; 8 positions agree with TRBD1. Germline trimming cut 4 bases from V and 6 bases from J; bases unmatched to any gene: 9. CDR1 SGHNT and CDR2 YYREEE come from the germline V gene (reference sequence). CDR3 length: 15 amino acids. CDR3 in DNA: TGTGCCAGCAGCCCGGGAGGACAGGGACAAAACACCATATATTTT. Protein product: CASSPGGQGQNTIYF.

The genes are TRBV5-1 and TRBJ2-2; 7 bases map to TRBD1. With 0 bases clipped from V and 5 bases from J, the junction kept 4 bases outside the gene matches. The CDR3 totals 15 residues. CDR1 is SGHRS, CDR2 YFSETQ, per germline. The CDR3 is CASSLEQGETGELFF. Written as DNA, the CDR3 is TGCGCCAGCAGCTTGGAGCAGGGGGAAACCGGGGAGCTGTTTTTT.